This T cell receptor beta chain is from a study of T cells expressing NK-cell markers. The wider study: Among eight sequenced donors, seven carried HCMV seropositivity while one was seronegative.

The authors made TCR beta cDNA libraries by 5'RACE template switching. This switching added a universal primer site and UMIs. After re-calling the 5' RACE reads, TCRdb lists one entry per CDR3 protein, DNA absent. This listing includes 200,000 to 300,000 distinct CDR3 sequences. The CDR3 length is 14 residues. Germline V gives CDR1 DFQATT, CDR2 SNEGSKA (reference sequence). To note about this clonotype: The antigen is unknown.

General observations from the study: Dominance of the CD3+CD56-NKG2C+ fraction by these clonotypes also held in a few donors.

The gene calls are TRBV20-1 and TRBJ2-7; TCRdb returns TRBD2, unconfirmable since there is no DNA. The sample comprised blood T cells: a sorted CD56 or NKG2C T cell subset, CD4+ or CD8+ T cells, or bulk PBMC T cells (not recorded which). The clonotype was recovered from a woman aged 18 to 75 in good health. The CDR3 loop reads CSAEAGVSSYEQYF.